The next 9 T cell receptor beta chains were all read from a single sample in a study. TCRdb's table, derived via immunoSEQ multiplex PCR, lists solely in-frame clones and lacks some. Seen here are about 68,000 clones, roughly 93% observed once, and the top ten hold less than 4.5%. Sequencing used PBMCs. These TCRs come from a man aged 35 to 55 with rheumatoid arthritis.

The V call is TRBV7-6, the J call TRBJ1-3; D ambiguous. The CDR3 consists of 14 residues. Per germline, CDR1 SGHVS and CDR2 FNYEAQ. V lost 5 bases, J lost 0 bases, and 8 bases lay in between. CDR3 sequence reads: CASSPTYSGNTIYF. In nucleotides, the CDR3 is TGTGCCAGCAGCCCCACGTACTCTGGAAACACCATATATTTT.

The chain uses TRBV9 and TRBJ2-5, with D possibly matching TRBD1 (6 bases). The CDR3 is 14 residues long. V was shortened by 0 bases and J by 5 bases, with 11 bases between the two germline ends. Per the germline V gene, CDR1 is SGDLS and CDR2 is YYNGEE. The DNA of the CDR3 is TGTGCCAGCAGCGTAGAAACAGGGATGGAGACCCAGTACTTC. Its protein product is CASSVETGMETQYF.

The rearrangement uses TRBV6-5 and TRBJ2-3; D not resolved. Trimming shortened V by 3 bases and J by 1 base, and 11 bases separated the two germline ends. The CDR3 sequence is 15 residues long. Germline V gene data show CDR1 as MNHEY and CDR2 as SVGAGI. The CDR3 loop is CASSYRTTRTDTQYF. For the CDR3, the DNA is TGTGCCAGCAGTTATCGAACGACACGCACAGATACGCAGTATTTT.

CDR3 in DNA: TGTGCCAGCAGCCTCGATTACACTGAAGCTTTCTTT. Protein sequence: CASSLDYTEAFF. The rearrangement joins TRBV7-8 to TRBJ1-1; D not resolved. The germline CDR1 and CDR2 sequences are SGHVS and FQNEAQ. The V gene lost 5 bases and the J gene lost 3 bases, with 7 bases spanning the gap. This CDR3 has 12 residues.

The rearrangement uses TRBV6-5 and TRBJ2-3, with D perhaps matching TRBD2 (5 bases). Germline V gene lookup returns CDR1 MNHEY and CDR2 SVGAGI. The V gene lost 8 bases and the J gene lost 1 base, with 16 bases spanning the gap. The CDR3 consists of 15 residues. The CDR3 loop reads CASLEGITRTDTQYF. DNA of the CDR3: TGTGCCAGCCTCGAGGGCATTACCCGCACAGATACGCAGTATTTT.

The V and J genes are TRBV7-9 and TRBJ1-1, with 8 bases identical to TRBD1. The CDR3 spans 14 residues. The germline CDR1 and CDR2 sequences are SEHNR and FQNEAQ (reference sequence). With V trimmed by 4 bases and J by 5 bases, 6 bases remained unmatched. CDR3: CASSSLRGPTEAFF. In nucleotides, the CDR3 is TGTGCCAGCAGCTCCCTCAGGGGGCCGACTGAAGCTTTCTTT.

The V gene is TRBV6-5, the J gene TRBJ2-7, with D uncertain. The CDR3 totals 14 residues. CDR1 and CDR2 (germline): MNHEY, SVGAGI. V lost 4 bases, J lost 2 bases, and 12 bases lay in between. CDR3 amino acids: CASSLFRYTYEQYF. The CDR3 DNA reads TGTGCCAGCAGTTTATTTCGGTACACCTACGAGCAGTACTTC.

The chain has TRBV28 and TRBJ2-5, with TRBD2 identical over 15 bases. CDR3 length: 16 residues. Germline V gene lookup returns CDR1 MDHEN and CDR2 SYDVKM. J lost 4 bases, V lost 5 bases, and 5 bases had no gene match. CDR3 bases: TGTGCCAGCAGTGGACTAGCGGGAGGGCCGGGAGAGACCCAGTACTTC. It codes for CASSGLAGGPGETQYF.

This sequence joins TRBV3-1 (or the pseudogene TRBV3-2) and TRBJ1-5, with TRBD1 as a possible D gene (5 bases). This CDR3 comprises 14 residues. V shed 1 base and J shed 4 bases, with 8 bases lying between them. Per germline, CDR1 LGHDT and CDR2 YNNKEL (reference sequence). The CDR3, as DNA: TGTGCCAGCAGCCAAGGGAACAGGAATCAGCCCCAGCATTTT. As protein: CASSQGNRNQPQHF.